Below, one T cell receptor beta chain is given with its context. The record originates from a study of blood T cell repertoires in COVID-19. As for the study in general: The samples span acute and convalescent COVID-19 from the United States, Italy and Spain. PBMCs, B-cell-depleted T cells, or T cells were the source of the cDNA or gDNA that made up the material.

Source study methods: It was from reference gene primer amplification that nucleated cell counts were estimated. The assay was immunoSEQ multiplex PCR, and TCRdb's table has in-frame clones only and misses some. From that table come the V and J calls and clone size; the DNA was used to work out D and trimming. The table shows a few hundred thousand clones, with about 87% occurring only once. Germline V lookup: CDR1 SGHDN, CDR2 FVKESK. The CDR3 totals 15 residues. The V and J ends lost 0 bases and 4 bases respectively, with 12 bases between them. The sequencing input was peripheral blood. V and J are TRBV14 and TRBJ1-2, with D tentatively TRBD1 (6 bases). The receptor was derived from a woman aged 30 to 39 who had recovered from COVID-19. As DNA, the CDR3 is TGTGCCAGCAGCCAAGATAAGGGACACGTCTATGGCTACACCTTC. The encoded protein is CASSQDKGHVYGYTF.